The 20 T cell receptor beta chains below were found in one sample sequenced in a study of lymphopenia after photon versus proton radiotherapy. TCRdb's table, derived via immunoSEQ multiplex PCR, lists solely in-frame clones and lacks some. The table shows 40,000 or so clones, with about 94% occurring only once. The material was peripheral blood, obtained from a patient treated with photon-based radiotherapy. The receptors here all came from a man in his fifties or sixties with cholangiocarcinoma.

The V gene is TRBV2, the J gene TRBJ2-5, with 13 nucleotides matching TRBD2. This CDR3 spans 16 amino acids. Germline lookup yields CDR1 SNHLY and CDR2 FYNNEI. V shed 5 bases and J 2 bases; nucleotides not matched to a gene: 5. The chain's CDR3 is CASSPRLAGGQETQYF. The CDR3 region has the DNA TGTGCCAGCAGTCCTAGACTAGCGGGGGGACAAGAGACCCAGTACTTC.

This chain connects TRBV12-1 to TRBJ1-4; no DNA check was done on the table's D call, TRBD1. TRBV12-1 is recorded as a pseudogene. The CDR3 totals 18 residues. The CDR3 DNA sequence: TGTGCCAGCAGCTCCGGACACATACCGGCAAAGTATGGTGAAAAACTGTTTTTT. Translating gives CASSSGHIPAKYGEKLFF.

This chain joins TRBV7-2 and TRBJ2-3; maybe TRBD1 (6 bases). The V gene lost 4 bases and the J gene lost 2 bases, with 10 bases spanning the gap. The CDR3 runs to 14 residues. Germline loops: CDR1 SGHTA, CDR2 FQGNSA. The DNA of the CDR3 is TGTGCCAGCAGCTATGGACAGTCCACAGATACGCAGTATTTT. Amino acids: CASSYGQSTDTQYF. The full variable domain, in which reference TRBV7-2 and TRBJ2-3 provide the parts outside the CDR3, is GAGVSQSPSNKVTEKGKDVELRCDPISGHTALYWYRQSLGQGLEFLIYFQGNSAPDKSGLPSDRFSAERTGGSVSTLTIQRTQQEDSAVYLCASSYGQSTDTQYFGPGTRLTVL.

The V call is TRBV5-1, the J call TRBJ2-5, with D perhaps being TRBD1 or TRBD2 (5 bases each). CDR1 is SGHRS and CDR2 is YFSETQ in the germline V gene. Trimming pared 0 bases from V and 4 bases from J, leaving 10 bases between. The CDR3 loop spans 14 amino acids. CDR3 protein: CASSLGPGRETQYF. The CDR3 DNA follows: TGCGCCAGCAGCTTGGGGCCAGGGAGAGAGACCCAGTACTTC.

V is TRBV7-2 and J is TRBJ2-1, with 7 bases identical to TRBD1. This CDR3 comprises 15 residues. The trim removed 1 base at V and 1 base at J, leaving 1 base unmatched. The germline V gene has CDR1 SGHTA and CDR2 FQGNSA. The CDR3 DNA reads as TGTGCCAGCAGCTTAGAGGGACAGTCCTACAATGAGCAGTTCTTC. It yields the protein CASSLEGQSYNEQFF.

The genes are TRBV27 and TRBJ1-6, with TRBD1 as a possible D gene (6 bases). This CDR3 comprises 15 residues. Trimming removed 7 bases from V and 6 bases from J, with 16 bases in between. The V gene's germline CDR1 is MNHEY and CDR2 SMNVEV (reference sequence). The CDR3 spells CASKPGELSNSPLHF. The CDR3 DNA follows: TGTGCCAGCAAACCAGGGGAGCTGAGTAATTCACCCCTCCACTTT.

The genes are TRBV19 and TRBJ2-6; TRBD1 might be the D (5 bases). This CDR3 comprises 18 residues. The germline CDR1 and CDR2 sequences are LNHDA and SQIVND (reference sequence). V shed 5 bases and J shed 2 bases, with 19 bases lying between them. The CDR3 nucleotides are TGTGCCAGTAGTCAGGCCGTTTACGAAGGGGCTGGGGCCAACGTCCTGACTTTC. It codes for CASSQAVYEGAGANVLTF.

This clone occurred a few times. This rearrangement joins TRBV27 to TRBJ1-6; no definite D call. V shed 4 bases and J shed 7 bases, with 5 bases lying between them. The germline gives CDR1 MNHEY, CDR2 SMNVEV (reference sequence). The CDR3 contains 12 residues. The CDR3 DNA follows: TGTGCCAGCAGTTCGACCAATTCACCCCTCCACTTT. Translation gives CASSSTNSPLHF.

This sequence joins TRBV9 and TRBJ2-7, with 10 bases that match TRBD2. Germline loops: CDR1 SGDLS, CDR2 YYNGEE. The V gene end was trimmed by 3 bases and the J gene end by 4 bases; junction bases not matched to a gene: 7. The CDR3 is 15 amino acids. CDR3 sequence reads: CASSAGGLAEYEQYF. DNA of the CDR3: TGTGCCAGCAGCGCTGGAGGACTAGCGGAGTACGAGCAGTACTTC.

This clone was seen more than once but under ten times. The chain has TRBV2 and TRBJ1-5, with 7 nucleotides matching TRBD1. Germline V gene data show CDR1 as SNHLY and CDR2 as FYNNEI. J lost 6 bases, V lost 8 bases, and 10 bases had no gene match. This CDR3 contains 14 residues. This CDR3 reads CASSGEGGGQPQHF. The CDR3 DNA reads as TGTGCCAGCTCTGGGGAAGGGGGCGGTCAGCCCCAGCATTTT.

The chain couples TRBV10-2 to TRBJ1-2; 12 bases line up with TRBD1. CDR3 length: 17 residues. With V trimmed by 7 bases and J by 1 base, 10 bases remained unmatched. The germline gives CDR1 WSHSY, CDR2 SAAADI. The CDR3 region is CASMAGTGGFVNYGYTF. DNA for the CDR3: TGCGCCAGCATGGCGGGGACAGGGGGCTTCGTTAACTATGGCTACACCTTC.

The chain employs TRBV7-9 and TRBJ2-5; TRBD1 aligns across 12 bases. Germline-derived CDR1 and CDR2 are SEHNR and FQNEAQ (reference sequence). Germline trimming cut 3 bases from V and 5 bases from J; bases unmatched to any gene: 1. This CDR3 has 14 residues. DNA of the CDR3: TGTGCCAGCAGCTTGGGACAGGGGGCTGAGACCCAGTACTTC. Amino acids: CASSLGQGAETQYF.

CDR3 sequence reads: CASSYGLISTDTQYF. CDR3 DNA sequence: TGTGCCAGCAGTTATGGGCTTATCAGCACAGATACGCAGTATTTT. The chain links TRBV6-5 to TRBJ2-3; D is unclear. The CDR3 contains 15 residues. The germline V and J ends were trimmed by 3 bases and 0 bases, with 10 bases remaining between them. The germline CDR1 and CDR2 sequences are MNHEY and SVGAGI.

In its sample, this clone was seen a few times. DNA for the CDR3: TGTGCCAGCAGCTTAGCGGGGACATACCGGGGAAACACCATATATTTT. Protein: CASSLAGTYRGNTIYF. This chain uses TRBV7-9 with TRBJ1-3; TRBD1 is a possible D gene (6 bases). This CDR3 is built from 16 residues. The germline V and J ends were trimmed by 0 bases and 4 bases, with 13 bases remaining between them. CDR1 and CDR2 (germline): SEHNR, FQNEAQ (reference sequence).

The gene calls are TRBV27 and TRBJ1-1; 8 bases match TRBD1. Losses at the gene ends were 4 bases for V and 0 bases for J; bases not matched to a gene: 10. This CDR3 is 17 amino acids long. Germline CDR1 reads MNHEY; CDR2 reads SMNVEV (reference sequence). The CDR3 is CASSSPSGGGMNTEAFF. CDR3 coding DNA: TGTGCCAGCAGTTCCCCCTCAGGGGGCGGGATGAACACTGAAGCTTTCTTT.

The chain uses TRBV7-2 and TRBJ2-1, with D unclear. Germline loops: CDR1 SGHTA, CDR2 FQGNSA. Trimming took 3 bases from V and 7 from J, leaving 13 bases between them. The CDR3 sequence is 14 residues long. In nucleotides, the CDR3 is TGTGCCAGCAGCTTTCCGACTCCGACGAATGAGCAGTTCTTC. Encoded protein: CASSFPTPTNEQFF.

The genes are TRBV13 and TRBJ2-7; 8 bases agree with TRBD1. CDR1 is PRHDT and CDR2 is FYEKMQ in the germline V gene (reference sequence). CDR3 length: 12 amino acids. V shed 5 bases and J 7 bases; nucleotides not matched to a gene: 4. CDR3 bases: TGTGCCAGCAGCCCCCGGGACAGGGAGCAGTACTTC. Translation: CASSPRDREQYF.

By share, this clone ranks as medium-sized (0.01 to 0.1%). The gene calls are TRBV2 and TRBJ2-7; 7 nucleotides line up with TRBD1. J was trimmed by 6 bases and V by 7 bases; bases with no gene match: 12. Germline CDR1 reads SNHLY; CDR2 reads FYNNEI. CDR3 length equals 14 residues. For the CDR3, the DNA is TGTGCCAGCAACCATGAGGGCGACAGGGTCGAGCAGTACTTC. Translated: CASNHEGDRVEQYF.

This chain links TRBV19 with TRBJ2-5, with D perhaps TRBD2 (5 bases). Trimming stripped 1 base from V and 6 bases from J, with 9 bases between. Germline V lookup: CDR1 LNHDA, CDR2 SQIVND (reference sequence). The CDR3 consists of 13 residues. The CDR3 reads CASSIGPGKTQYF. The CDR3 DNA is TGTGCCAGTAGTATAGGACCCGGGAAGACCCAGTACTTC.

In nucleotides, the CDR3 is TGTGCCAGCAGCCGTGGGGAGGAGACCCAGTACTTC. Its protein is CASSRGEETQYF. The gene calls are TRBV11-3 and TRBJ2-5; TRBD2 might be the D (5 bases). CDR1 is SGHNT, CDR2 YENEEA, per germline. Trimming took 5 bases from V and 5 from J, leaving 9 bases between them. This CDR3 has 12 residues.